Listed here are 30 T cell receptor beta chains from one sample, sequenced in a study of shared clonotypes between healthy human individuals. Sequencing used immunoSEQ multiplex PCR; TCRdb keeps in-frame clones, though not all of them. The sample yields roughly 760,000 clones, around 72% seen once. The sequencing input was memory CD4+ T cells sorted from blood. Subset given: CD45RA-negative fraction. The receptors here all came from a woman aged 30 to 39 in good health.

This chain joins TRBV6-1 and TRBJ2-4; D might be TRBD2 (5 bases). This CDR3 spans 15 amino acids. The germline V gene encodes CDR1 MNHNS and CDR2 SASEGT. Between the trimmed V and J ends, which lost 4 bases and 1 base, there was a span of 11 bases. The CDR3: CASSVGGMAKNIQYF. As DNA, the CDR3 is TGTGCCAGCAGTGTTGGAGGTATGGCCAAAAACATTCAGTACTTC.

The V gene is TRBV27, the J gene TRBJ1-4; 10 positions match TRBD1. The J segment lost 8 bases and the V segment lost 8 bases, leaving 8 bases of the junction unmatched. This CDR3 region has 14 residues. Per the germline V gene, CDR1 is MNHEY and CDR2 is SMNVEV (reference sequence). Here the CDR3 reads CASRPWTGGEKLFF. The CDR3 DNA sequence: TGTGCCAGCCGACCTTGGACAGGGGGGGAAAAACTGTTTTTT. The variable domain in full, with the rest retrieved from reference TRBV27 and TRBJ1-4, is EAQVTQNPRYLITVTGKKLTVTCSQNMNHEYMSWYRQDPGLGLRQIYYSMNVEVTDKGDVPEGYKVSRKEKRNFPLILESPSPNQTSLYFCASRPWTGGEKLFFGSGTQLSVL.

The CDR3 DNA sequence: TGTGCCAGCAGCCAAGATCCTGGAGTCGGAGGCTACACCTTC. It translates to CASSQDPGVGGYTF. The chain has TRBV4-2 and TRBJ1-2; D is unclear. Germline loops: CDR1 LGHNA, CDR2 YNFKEQ. V lost 0 bases to trimming and J lost 8 bases, with 13 bases between them. The CDR3 sequence is 14 residues long.

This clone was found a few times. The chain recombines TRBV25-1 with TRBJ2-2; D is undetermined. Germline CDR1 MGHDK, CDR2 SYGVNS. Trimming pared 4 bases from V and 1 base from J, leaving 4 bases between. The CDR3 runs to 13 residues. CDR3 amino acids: CASSGVNTGELFF. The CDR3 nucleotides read TGTGCCAGCAGTGGTGTGAACACCGGGGAGCTGTTTTTT.

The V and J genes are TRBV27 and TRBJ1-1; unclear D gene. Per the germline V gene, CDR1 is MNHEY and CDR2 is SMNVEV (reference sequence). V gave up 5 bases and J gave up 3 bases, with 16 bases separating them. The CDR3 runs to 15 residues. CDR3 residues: CASSKRNQGHTEAFF. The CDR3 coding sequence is TGTGCCAGCAGTAAAAGGAACCAAGGGCACACTGAAGCTTTCTTT.

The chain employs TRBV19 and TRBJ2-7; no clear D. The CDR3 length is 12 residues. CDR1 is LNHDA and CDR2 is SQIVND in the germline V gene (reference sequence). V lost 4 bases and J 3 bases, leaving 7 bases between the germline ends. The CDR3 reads CASSTIGYEQYF. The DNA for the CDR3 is TGTGCCAGTAGTACGATAGGCTACGAGCAGTACTTC.

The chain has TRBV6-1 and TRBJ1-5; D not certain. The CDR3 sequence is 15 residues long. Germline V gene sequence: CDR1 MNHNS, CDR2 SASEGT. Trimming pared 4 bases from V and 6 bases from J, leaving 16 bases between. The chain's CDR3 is CASSGRSGESQPQHF. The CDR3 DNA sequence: TGTGCCAGCAGTGGTAGGAGCGGGGAGAGTCAGCCCCAGCATTTT.

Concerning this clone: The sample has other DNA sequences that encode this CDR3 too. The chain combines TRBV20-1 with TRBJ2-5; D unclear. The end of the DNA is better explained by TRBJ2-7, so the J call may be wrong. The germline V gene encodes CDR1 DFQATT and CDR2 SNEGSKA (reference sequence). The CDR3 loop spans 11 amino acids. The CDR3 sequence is CSAPDSYEQYF. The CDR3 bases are TGCAGTGCTCCCGACTCCTACGAGCAGTACTTC.

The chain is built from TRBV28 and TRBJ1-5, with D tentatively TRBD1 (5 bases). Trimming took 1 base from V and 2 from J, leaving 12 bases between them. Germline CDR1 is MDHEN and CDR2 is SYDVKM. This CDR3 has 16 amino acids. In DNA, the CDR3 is TGTGCCAGCAGTTTATTTCAGGGCTCGGGCAATCAGCCCCAGCATTTT. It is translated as CASSLFQGSGNQPQHF.

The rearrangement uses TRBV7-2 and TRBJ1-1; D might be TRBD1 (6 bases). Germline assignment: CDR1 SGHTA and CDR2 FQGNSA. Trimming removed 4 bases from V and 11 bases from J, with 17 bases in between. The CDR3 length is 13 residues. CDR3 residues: CASSSLGRGWAFF. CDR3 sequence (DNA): TGTGCCAGCAGCTCCCTAGGCAGGGGTTGGGCTTTCTTT.

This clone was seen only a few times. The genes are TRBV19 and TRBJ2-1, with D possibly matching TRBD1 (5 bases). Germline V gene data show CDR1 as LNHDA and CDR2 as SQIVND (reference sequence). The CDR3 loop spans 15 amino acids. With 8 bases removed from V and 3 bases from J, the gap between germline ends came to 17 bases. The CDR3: CASARSRVNYNEQFF. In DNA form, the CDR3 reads TGTGCCAGTGCGAGATCCAGGGTCAACTACAATGAGCAGTTCTTC. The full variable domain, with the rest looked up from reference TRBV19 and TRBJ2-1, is DGGITQSPKYLFRKEGQNVTLSCEQNLNHDAMYWYRQDPGQGLRLIYYSQIVNDFQKGDIAEGYSVSREKKESFPLTVTSAQKNPTAFYLCASARSRVNYNEQFFGPGTRLTVL.

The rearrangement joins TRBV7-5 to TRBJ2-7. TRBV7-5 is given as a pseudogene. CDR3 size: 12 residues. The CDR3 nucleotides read TGTGTACCACACCGAGCCCCCCACGAGCAGTACTTC. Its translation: CVPHRAPHEQYF.

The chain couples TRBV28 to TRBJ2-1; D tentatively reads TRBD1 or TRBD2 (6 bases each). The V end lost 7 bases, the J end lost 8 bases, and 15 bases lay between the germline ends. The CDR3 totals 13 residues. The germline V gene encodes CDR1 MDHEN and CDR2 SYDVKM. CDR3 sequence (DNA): TGTGCCAGCAAGGGGGGCTGGGGGGATGAGCAGTTCTTC. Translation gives CASKGGWGDEQFF. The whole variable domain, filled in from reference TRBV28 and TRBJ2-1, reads DVKVTQSSRYLVKRTGEKVFLECVQDMDHENMFWYRQDPGLGLRLIYFSYDVKMKEKGDIPEGYSVSREKKERFSLILESASTNQTSMYLCASKGGWGDEQFFGPGTRLTVL.

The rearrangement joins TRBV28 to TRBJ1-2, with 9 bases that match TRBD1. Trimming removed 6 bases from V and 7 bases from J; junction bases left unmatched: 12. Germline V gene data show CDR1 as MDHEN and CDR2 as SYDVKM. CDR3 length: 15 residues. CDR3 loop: CASSPDRGKLGGYTF. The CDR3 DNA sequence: TGTGCCAGCAGCCCGGACAGGGGAAAACTGGGTGGCTACACCTTC.

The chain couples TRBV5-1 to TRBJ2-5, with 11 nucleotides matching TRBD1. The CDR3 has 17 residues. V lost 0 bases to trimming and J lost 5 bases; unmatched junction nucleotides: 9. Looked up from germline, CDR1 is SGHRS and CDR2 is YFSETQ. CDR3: CASSLASDRGRVETQYF. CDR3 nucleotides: TGCGCCAGCAGCTTGGCGTCGGACAGGGGGCGGGTGGAGACCCAGTACTTC.

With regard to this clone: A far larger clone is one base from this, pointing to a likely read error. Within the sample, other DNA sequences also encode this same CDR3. CDR3 sequence reads: CASIRETGGDQPQHF. The CDR3 nucleotides read TGTGCCAGCATTAGGGAGACAGGAGGTGATCAGCCCCAGCATTTT. This chain connects TRBV19 to TRBJ1-5; tentative D call: TRBD1 (6 bases). The ends were cut back, 9 bases at V and 5 bases at J, with 20 bases in the middle. The CDR3 is 15 amino acids. Germline-derived CDR1 and CDR2 are LNHDA and SQIVND (reference sequence). The full variable domain, in which reference TRBV19 and TRBJ1-5 provide the parts outside the CDR3, is DGGITQSPKYLFRKEGQNVTLSCEQNLNHDAMYWYRQDPGQGLRLIYYSQIVNDFQKGDIAEGYSVSREKKESFPLTVTSAQKNPTAFYLCASIRETGGDQPQHFGDGTRLSIL.

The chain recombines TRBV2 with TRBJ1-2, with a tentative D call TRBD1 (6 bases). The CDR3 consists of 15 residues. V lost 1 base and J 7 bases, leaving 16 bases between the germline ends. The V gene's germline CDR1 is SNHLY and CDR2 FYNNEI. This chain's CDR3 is CASSEEKGVAFGYTF. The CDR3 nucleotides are TGTGCCAGCAGTGAAGAAAAGGGGGTGGCTTTTGGCTACACCTTC.

The CDR3 sequence: CASSEFGRGLDSYEQYF. CDR3 in DNA: TGTGCCAGCAGTGAATTCGGCAGGGGGCTTGACTCCTACGAGCAGTACTTC. V usage is TRBV25-1 and J usage is TRBJ2-7; TRBD1 aligns across 8 bases. CDR3 size: 17 residues. Unmatched junction bases numbered 8, after V lost 1 base and J lost 0 bases. Germline V gene sequence: CDR1 MGHDK, CDR2 SYGVNS.

The chain's CDR3 is CASSQGVLGALYEQYF. The CDR3 DNA follows: TGCGCCAGCAGCCAAGGGGTTCTAGGAGCCCTCTACGAGCAGTACTTC. The genes are TRBV4-1 and TRBJ2-7; D uncertain. The germline CDR1 and CDR2 sequences are MGHRA and YSYEKL. Between the trimmed V and J ends, which lost 1 base and 3 bases, there was a span of 16 bases. The CDR3 spans 16 residues.

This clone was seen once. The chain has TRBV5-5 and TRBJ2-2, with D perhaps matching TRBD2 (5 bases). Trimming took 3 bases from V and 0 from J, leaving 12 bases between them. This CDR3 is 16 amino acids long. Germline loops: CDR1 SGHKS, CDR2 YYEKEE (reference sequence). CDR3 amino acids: CASSSGAGTNTGELFF. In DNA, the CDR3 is TGTGCCAGCAGCTCGGGCGCGGGTACGAACACCGGGGAGCTGTTTTTT. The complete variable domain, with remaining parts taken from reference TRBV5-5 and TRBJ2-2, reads DAGVTQSPTHLIKTRGQQVTLRCSPISGHKSVSWYQQVLGQGPQFIFQYYEKEERGRGNFPDRFSARQFPNYSSELNVNALLLGDSALYLCASSSGAGTNTGELFFGEGSRLTVL.

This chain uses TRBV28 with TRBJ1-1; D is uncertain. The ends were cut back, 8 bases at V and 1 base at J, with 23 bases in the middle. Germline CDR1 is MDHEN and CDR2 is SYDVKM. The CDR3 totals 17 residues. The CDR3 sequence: CASPPSGYRDQNTEAFF. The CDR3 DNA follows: TGTGCCAGCCCGCCTAGCGGTTATCGGGATCAGAACACTGAAGCTTTCTTT.

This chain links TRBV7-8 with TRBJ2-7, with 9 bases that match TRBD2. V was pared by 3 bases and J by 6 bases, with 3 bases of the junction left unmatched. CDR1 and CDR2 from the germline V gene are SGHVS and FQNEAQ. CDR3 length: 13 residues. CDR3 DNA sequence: TGTGCCAGCAGCTTTAGCGGGAGTATCGAGCAGTACTTC. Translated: CASSFSGSIEQYF.

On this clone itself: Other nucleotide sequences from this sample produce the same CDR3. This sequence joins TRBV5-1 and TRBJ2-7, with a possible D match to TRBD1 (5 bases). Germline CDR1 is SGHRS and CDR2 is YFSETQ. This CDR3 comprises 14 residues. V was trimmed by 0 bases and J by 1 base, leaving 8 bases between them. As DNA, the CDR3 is TGCGCCAGCAGCTTGGGGGGCCGATCCTACGAGCAGTACTTC. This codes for CASSLGGRSYEQYF.

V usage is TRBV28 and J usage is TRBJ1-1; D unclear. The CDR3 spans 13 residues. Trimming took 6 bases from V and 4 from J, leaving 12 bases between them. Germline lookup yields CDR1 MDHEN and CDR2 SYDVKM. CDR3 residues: CASSLHEPTEAFF. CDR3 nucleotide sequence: TGTGCCAGCAGCCTTCATGAGCCCACTGAAGCTTTCTTT.

In DNA form, the CDR3 reads TGTGCCAGCAACCGGGGCAGGGGAATGCATGAGCAGTTCTTC. Amino acids: CASNRGRGMHEQFF. V gene TRBV7-2 combines with J gene TRBJ2-1, with D perhaps TRBD1 (6 bases). The CDR3 is made up of 14 amino acids. Germline V gene sequence: CDR1 SGHTA, CDR2 FQGNSA. The V and J ends lost 7 bases and 8 bases respectively, with 18 bases between them.

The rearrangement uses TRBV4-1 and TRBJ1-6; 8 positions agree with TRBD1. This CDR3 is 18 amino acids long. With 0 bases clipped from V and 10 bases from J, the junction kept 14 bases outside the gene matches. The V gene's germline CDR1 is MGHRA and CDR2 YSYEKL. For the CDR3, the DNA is TGCGCCAGCAGCCAAGACAACCGGTGGACAGGGCTCGGGTCACCCCTCCACTTT. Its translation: CASSQDNRWTGLGSPLHF.

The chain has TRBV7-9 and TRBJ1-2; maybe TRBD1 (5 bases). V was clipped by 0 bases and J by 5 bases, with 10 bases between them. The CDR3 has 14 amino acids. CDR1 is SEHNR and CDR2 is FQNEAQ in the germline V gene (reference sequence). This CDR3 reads CASSLAQGHYGYTF. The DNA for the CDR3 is TGTGCCAGCAGCTTAGCGCAGGGCCATTATGGCTACACCTTC.

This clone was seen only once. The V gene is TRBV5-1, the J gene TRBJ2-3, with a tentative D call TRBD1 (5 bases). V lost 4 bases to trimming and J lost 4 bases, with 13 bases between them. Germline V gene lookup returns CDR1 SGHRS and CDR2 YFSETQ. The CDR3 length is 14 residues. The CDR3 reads CASSLPVGADTQYF. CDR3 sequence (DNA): TGCGCCAGCAGCCTACCGGTAGGGGCAGATACGCAGTATTTT.

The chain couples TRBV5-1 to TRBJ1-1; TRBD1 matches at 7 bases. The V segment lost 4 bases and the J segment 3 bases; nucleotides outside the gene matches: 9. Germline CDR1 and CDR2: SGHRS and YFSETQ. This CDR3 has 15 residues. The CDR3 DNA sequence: TGCGCCAGCAGCGATCTGACAGGGTTACACACTGAAGCTTTCTTT. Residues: CASSDLTGLHTEAFF.

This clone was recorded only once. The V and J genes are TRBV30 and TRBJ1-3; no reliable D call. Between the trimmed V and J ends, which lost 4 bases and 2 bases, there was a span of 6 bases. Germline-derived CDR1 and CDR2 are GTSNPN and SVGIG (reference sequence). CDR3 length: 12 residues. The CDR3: CAWTTAGNTIYF. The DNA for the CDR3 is TGTGCCTGGACCACAGCTGGAAACACCATATATTTT.